This T cell receptor beta chain was documented in a study of glioma-infiltrating T cells after dendritic cell vaccination. To note about this clone: Its antigen is unidentified.

Study-wide results and limits: Longer survival after dendritic cell vaccination followed higher pretreatment TIL content.

The primer mix had 60 V beta and 13 J beta primers. Here immunoSEQ multiplex PCR was the method, and the copy in TCRdb shows in-frame clones only, minus some. The table lists roughly 96,000 clones, about four fifths of them singletons. The source is a human donor with glioblastoma. Sequencing was performed on blood, taken before dendritic cell vaccination.

The CDR3 DNA sequence: TGCGCCAGCAGTCCGACTAACACTGAAGCTTTCTTT. Its protein is CASSPTNTEAFF. The chain couples TRBV10-2 to TRBJ1-1; D gene uncertain. Germline CDR1 WSHSY, CDR2 SAAADI. The length of the CDR3 is 12 residues. Trimming cost V 5 bases and J 2 bases, with 6 bases left between them.